This is a list of T cell receptor beta chains from one sample in a study of T cell responses to AZD1222 COVID-19 vaccine. Assay: immunoSEQ multiplex PCR; the TCRdb copy retains only in-frame clones and omits some. The sample yields about 140,000 clones, around 92% seen once. The starting material was peripheral blood, obtained on day 0 of AZD1222 vaccination. The source is an adult in good health. The CDR3 runs from the conserved cysteine through the conserved F or W.

V gene,J gene,CDR3 protein
TRBV5-6,TRBJ2-2,CASSSGQGDFVYTGELFF
TRBV7-7,TRBJ2-3,CASSSGRSTDTQYF
TRBV3-1/TRBV3-2,TRBJ2-6,CASSQQGAGGASGANVLTF
TRBV7-8,TRBJ2-7,CASSFGRGILGIYEQYF
TRBV28,TRBJ1-1,CASSTGWAANTEAFF
TRBV28,TRBJ1-2,CASGTGGGYGYTF
TRBV19,TRBJ2-5,CASSIGGEETQYF
TRBV6-5,TRBJ1-1,CASSLGTGATEAFF
TRBV5-1,TRBJ1-3,CASSLEGVGNTIYF
TRBV2,TRBJ2-1,CASRRRLAGPYNEQFF
TRBV7-2,TRBJ2-3,CASSLGGGRPPNTQYF
TRBV7-6,TRBJ1-3,CASSLRPSSGNTIYF
TRBV27,TRBJ2-3,CASSFSVTDTQYF
TRBV25-1,TRBJ1-1,CASSEGPVGFF
TRBV19,TRBJ2-1,CASSIAETSGFNEQFF
TRBV7-2,TRBJ2-5,CASSLSGVEETQYF
TRBV27,TRBJ2-3,CASSLSNGGYVDTQYF
TRBV19,TRBJ1-5,CASSIAGTQPQHF
TRBV11-2,TRBJ2-7,CASSPLAVINYEQYF
TRBV6-5,TRBJ2-7,CASSYRGLPYEQYF
TRBV5-4,TRBJ1-2,CASSLAPAYGYTF
TRBV6-6,TRBJ2-1,CASSYVVGEGQFF
TRBV28,TRBJ1-1,CASSLRRTEAFF
TRBV6-4,TRBJ1-6,CASSDLPRDPGDNSPLHF
TRBV21-1,TRBJ1-2,CASSKGWEGTAYGYTF
TRBV6-5,TRBJ2-2,CASSYSTGNTGELFF
TRBV2,TRBJ1-5,CASSVQGAGYQPQHF
TRBV28,TRBJ2-5,CASSFRRNQETQYF